This T cell receptor (beta chain) was recovered during a study of T-cell memory formation after mild COVID-19. Study summary: Largely, TCR clusters stayed within a single donor.

Each CDR3 protein gets one entry after TCRdb re-called the 5' RACE reads with MiXCR. Of 150,000 or so distinct CDR3 sequences in the sample, 25% to 40% were seen once. Notes on this clonotype: The antigen is undetermined.

General observations from the study: Clones contracting day 15 to 85 were balanced CD4/CD8; later expanders leaned CD4+.

The V end was cut by 3 bases, the J end by 6 bases, with 15 bases between. The germline V gene has CDR1 SGHVS and CDR2 FQNEAQ. CDR3 length equals 14 residues. The receptor was isolated from an adult woman who had mild COVID-19 (a few samples of this study predate the infection). Cell type and time point are not known. Material: PBMCs or a T cell subset sorted from them (not recorded which). The chain uses TRBV7-8 and TRBJ2-7; D call uncertain. CDR3 in DNA: TGTGCCAGCAGCTTGTTTAAGGGCTCGGTCGAGCAGTACTTC. It translates to CASSLFKGSVEQYF.